These T cell receptor beta chains were read from a single sample in a study of blood T cell repertoires in COVID-19. Some clones are missing from TCRdb's copy, which holds only in-frame ones; the method was immunoSEQ multiplex PCR. This sample yields 150,000 or so clones, of which about 92% are seen a single time; roughly a sixth belongs to the top ten. The source material was peripheral blood. These receptors originate from a man aged 55 to 70 with active or convalescent COVID-19. The CDR3 runs from the conserved cysteine through the conserved F or W. The D gene is left open where the match is weak. Only part of the rows carry a size: once, few, many, or a class if the clone is expanded.

V	D	size	J	DNA	CDR3
TRBV6-5	TRBD1	-	TRBJ2-7	TGTGCCAGTTACAGGGGTCTCGAGCAGTACTTC	CASYRGLEQYF
TRBV5-1	TRBD1	-	TRBJ1-5	TGCGCCAGCAGCTTGGAACCGGGACAGGGGGCCTCGGTTCAGCCCCAGCATTTT	CASSLEPGQGASVQPQHF
TRBV7-9	-	-	TRBJ1-6	TGTGCCAGCAGCTTCGGCGGGATCAATTCACCCCTCCACTTT	CASSFGGINSPLHF
TRBV11-3	-	few	TRBJ2-7	TGTGCCAGCAGCCGAGGAGAGCAAAGCTCCTACGAGCAGTACTTC	CASSRGEQSSYEQYF
TRBV2	-	-	TRBJ1-5	TGTGCCAGCAGTGAAGCGCTTCCCTCCGGACAGATCCCCTCTCATCCCCAGCATTTT	CASSEALPSGQIPSHPQHF
TRBV11-2	TRBD2	-	TRBJ2-5	TGTGCCAGCAGCTTAGGGCCTAGCGGGGGCGACTGGGTAGAGACCCAGTACTTC	CASSLGPSGGDWVETQYF
TRBV29-1	TRBD2	-	TRBJ2-1	TGCAGCGTTGCACTAGCGGGAGGCGTAATTGAGCAGTTCTTC	CSVALAGGVIEQFF
TRBV5-5	-	-	TRBJ2-7	TGTGCCAGCAGCTTGTATCAGGGACTTGGTAACGAGCAGTACTTC	CASSLYQGLGNEQYF
TRBV19	-	once	TRBJ1-1	TGTGCCAGTAGTATAAGCCGCCCGGCAGGCAACACTGAAGCTTTCTTT	CASSISRPAGNTEAFF
TRBV5-1	TRBD1	-	TRBJ2-1	TGCGCCAGCAGCTTGGACGAGGGGCGGACAGGGTGGGTCTTC	CASSLDEGRTGWVF
TRBV3-1/TRBV3-2	TRBD2	-	TRBJ2-2	TGTGCCAGCAGCCAAGTCCGAACTAGCGGAAGCGGGGAGCTGTTTTTT	CASSQVRTSGSGELFF
TRBV6-6	TRBD1	-	TRBJ1-5	TGTGCCAGCAGTTACCCGGGACAGGGGGGCAATCAGCCCCAGCATTTT	CASSYPGQGGNQPQHF
TRBV11-2	TRBD2	-	TRBJ2-1	TGTGCCAGCAGCCCTAGGCCATCTAGCGGGATAAACAATGAGCAGTTCTTC	CASSPRPSSGINNEQFF
TRBV6-6	-	few	TRBJ1-6	TGTGCCAGCAGTTCCCCCGTTGATTCACCCCTCCACTTT	CASSSPVDSPLHF
TRBV12-5	TRBD1	-	TRBJ1-2	TGTGCTAGTGGTTTGAGGCCCGGGACAGGGGGTTCCTATGGCTACACCTTC	CASGLRPGTGGSYGYTF
TRBV12-3/TRBV12-4	TRBD1	-	TRBJ2-7	TGTGCCAGCAGTTTAGGGGGACAGGGTTGGTACTTC	CASSLGGQGWYF
TRBV5-1	TRBD2	once	TRBJ2-2	TGCGCCAGCAGAGGACTAGCGGGGGACACCGGGGAGCTGTTTTTT	CASRGLAGDTGELFF
TRBV11-2	-	-	TRBJ2-2	TGTGCCAGCAGCTTAGAGGGCAGAGTGACGAACACCGGGGAGCTGTTTTTT	CASSLEGRVTNTGELFF
TRBV2	TRBD1	once	TRBJ1-1	TGTGCCAGCAGGGAAACTATGACAGGGTCTCGTGCTTTCTTT	CASRETMTGSRAFF
TRBV6-4	TRBD1	-	TRBJ1-2	TGTGCCAGCAGTGACTCAGCCGGACAGGGACTAAACTATGGCTACACCTTC	CASSDSAGQGLNYGYTF
TRBV14	-	-	TRBJ2-7	TGTGCCAGCAGCCAAGCGGGGGGCGCCAAGGCCTACGAGCAGTACTTC	CASSQAGGAKAYEQYF
TRBV7-9	-	-	TRBJ2-7	TGTGCCAGCAGCCCCTTTAGGCCAGGCACCTACGAGCAGTACTTC	CASSPFRPGTYEQYF
TRBV7-2	-	-	TRBJ1-6	TGTGCCAGCAGCTTAGACCTAGTCTATAATTCACCCCTCCACTTT	CASSLDLVYNSPLHF
TRBV28	-	-	TRBJ1-5	TGTGCCAGCAATTCACAGATAAGCAATCAGCCCCAGCATTTT	CASNSQISNQPQHF
TRBV12-5	-	-	TRBJ2-7	TGTGCTAGTGGTCCTTCTCGGACACTCAGCTACGAGCAGTACTTC	CASGPSRTLSYEQYF
TRBV5-1	-	-	TRBJ2-7	TGCGCCAGCAGATACGACAGCTACGAGCAGTACTTC	CASRYDSYEQYF
TRBV5-4	TRBD1	-	TRBJ1-2	TGTGCCAGCAGTTTGGGACAGGTCTATGGCTACACCTTC	CASSLGQVYGYTF
TRBV3-1/TRBV3-2	TRBD1	-	TRBJ1-6	TGTGCCAGCAGCCAAGACCGGGGGACAGGGGATTCACCCCTCCACTTT	CASSQDRGTGDSPLHF
TRBV5-1	-	-	TRBJ2-1	TGCGCCAGCAGCGAAAGGACAGAGACCTACAATGAGCAGTTCTTC	CASSERTETYNEQFF
TRBV6-5	TRBD1	-	TRBJ2-7	TGTGCCAGCAGTTACGCCGGACAGGGGGATTACGAGCAGTACTTC	CASSYAGQGDYEQYF
TRBV5-4	TRBD1	-	TRBJ2-1	TGTGCCAGCAGCTTCGTGGACAGGCACAATGAGCAGTTCTTC	CASSFVDRHNEQFF
TRBV2	-	once	TRBJ1-4	TGTGCCAGCTCTGCTGACGGCGGATATAGAGAAAAACTGTTTTTT	CASSADGGYREKLFF
TRBV10-2	TRBD2	-	TRBJ2-7	TGCGCCAGCAGCACCGCCCCTCTAGCGGGGGGCCGGGAGCAGTACTTC	CASSTAPLAGGREQYF
TRBV4-2	TRBD1	-	TRBJ2-7	TGTGCCAGCAGCCAAAAGACAGGGCGCGAGCAGTACTTC	CASSQKTGREQYF
TRBV18	-	-	TRBJ2-2	TGTGCCAGCTCACCGGTAGTGCTAGCCGGTCCCGGGGAGCTGTTTTTT	CASSPVVLAGPGELFF
TRBV10-3	TRBD2	-	TRBJ2-7	TGTGCCATCAGTTTGGAGCGGGAGGTGACCTACGAGCAGTACTTC	CAISLEREVTYEQYF
TRBV19	TRBD1	-	TRBJ2-4	TGTGCCAGTAGTATCCCGACAGGGATAGCCAAAAACATTCAGTACTTC	CASSIPTGIAKNIQYF
TRBV9	TRBD1	-	TRBJ1-1	TGTGCCAGCAGCGTGGGACAGGGGTCCTATATCACTGAAGCTTTCTTT	CASSVGQGSYITEAFF
TRBV6-1	TRBD2	-	TRBJ2-7	TGTGCCAGCAGTGACCAGGGGACTAGCGGGAGGATCACTAGTTACGAGCAGTACTTC	CASSDQGTSGRITSYEQYF
TRBV6-1	-	-	TRBJ2-2	TGTGCCAGCAGTGAACGGCCCGGATGGGGGGCCGGGGAGCTGTTTTTT	CASSERPGWGAGELFF
TRBV10-1	-	-	TRBJ1-2	TGCGCCAGCAGTGGGAAGGGGAACTATGGCTACACCTTC	CASSGKGNYGYTF
TRBV25-1	-	once	TRBJ2-1	TGTGCCAGCAGTGACGCCGGACACCTCTACAATGAGCAGTTCTTC	CASSDAGHLYNEQFF
TRBV18	-	-	TRBJ1-2	TGTGCCAGCTCCCCGCCGTTAGTCGACTATGGCTACACCTTC	CASSPPLVDYGYTF
TRBV29-1	-	-	TRBJ1-1	TGCAGCGTGACAGGTTTTATGAACACTGAAGCTTTCTTT	CSVTGFMNTEAFF
TRBV10-3	-	-	TRBJ1-2	TGTGCCATCAGTGAGTCGGGAGGCAGGGATGGCTACACCTTC	CAISESGGRDGYTF
TRBV19	TRBD1	-	TRBJ1-1	TGTGCCAGTAGTCCAAAGACAGGGAGGTGGACTGAAGCTTTCTTT	CASSPKTGRWTEAFF